One and the same sample provided the 23 T cell receptor beta chains below, sequenced in a study of cytomegalovirus exposure and HLA in healthy donors. The PCR employed 60 Vbeta primers together with 13 Jbeta primers. The data were produced by immunoSEQ multiplex PCR, yet TCRdb's version contains in-frame clones alone and is incomplete. Of roughly 170,000 clones in the sample, about 77% were seen once. What was sequenced was PBMCs. These receptors were collected from a man younger than 40 in good health and CMV-seronegative.

This clone was observed once. V is TRBV30 and J is TRBJ1-2, with TRBD1 identical over 9 bases. After removal of 6 bases from V and 4 bases from J, the junction contained 12 bases not matched to a gene. CDR3 size: 15 residues. Germline CDR1 and CDR2: GTSNPN and SVGIG (reference sequence). The CDR3 here is CACPPTGGGRYGYTF. The DNA for the CDR3 is TGTGCCTGCCCCCCGACAGGGGGAGGTCGCTATGGCTACACCTTC.

V usage is TRBV27 and J usage is TRBJ2-5; perhaps TRBD2 as D (6 bases). V was clipped by 2 bases and J by 2 bases, with 12 bases between them. This CDR3 is 15 amino acids long. Germline loops: CDR1 MNHEY, CDR2 SMNVEV (reference sequence). The CDR3 DNA sequence: TGTGCCAGCAGTTTAGCCGGGGGTGATCAAGAGACCCAGTACTTC. Translation: CASSLAGGDQETQYF.

V and J are TRBV19 and TRBJ2-7, with TRBD2 identical over 12 bases. V lost 6 bases to trimming and J lost 4 bases; unmatched junction nucleotides: 7. The CDR3 contains 15 residues. CDR1 and CDR2 from the germline V gene are LNHDA and SQIVND (reference sequence). The CDR3 DNA follows: TGTGCCAGTAGAACCTCGACTAGCGGGAGTTACGAGCAGTACTTC. Encoded protein: CASRTSTSGSYEQYF.

J is TRBJ2-1 and V is TRBV7-9; 7 nucleotides line up with TRBD2. Germline V gene lookup returns CDR1 SEHNR and CDR2 FQNEAQ (reference sequence). V was pared by 1 base and J by 7 bases, with 4 bases of the junction left unmatched. The CDR3 contains 14 residues. This CDR3 reads CASSLGSGGNEQFF. In DNA form, the CDR3 reads TGTGCCAGCAGCTTAGGCTCGGGGGGTAATGAGCAGTTCTTC.

This chain connects TRBV27 to TRBJ2-1; D not resolved. The CDR3 spans 12 residues. The germline V gene encodes CDR1 MNHEY and CDR2 SMNVEV (reference sequence). With 4 bases removed from V and 9 bases from J, the gap between germline ends came to 10 bases. This CDR3 reads CASSSTRLEQFF. In DNA, the CDR3 is TGTGCCAGCAGTTCGACGAGACTTGAGCAGTTCTTC.

The rearrangement uses TRBV10-3 and TRBJ2-7; 11 positions agree with TRBD2. This CDR3 has 15 amino acids. The V segment lost 6 bases and the J segment 6 bases; nucleotides outside the gene matches: 10. The germline gives CDR1 ENHRY, CDR2 SYGVKD. The CDR3 loop reads CAIRLAGDRQGEQYF. The CDR3 region has the DNA TGTGCCATCAGACTAGCGGGAGACCGCCAGGGCGAGCAGTACTTC.

V usage is TRBV5-4 and J usage is TRBJ2-7, with 11 bases lining up with TRBD2. The V gene end was trimmed by 3 bases and the J gene end by 6 bases; junction bases not matched to a gene: 5. This CDR3 contains 14 residues. The germline V gene encodes CDR1 SGHNT and CDR2 YYREEE (reference sequence). CDR3 region: CASSSLAGVPEQYF. CDR3 DNA sequence: TGTGCCAGCAGCTCACTAGCGGGAGTGCCCGAGCAGTACTTC.

The chain has TRBV29-1 and TRBJ2-7, with 7 bases identical to TRBD1. This CDR3 region has 13 residues. Per the germline V gene, CDR1 is SQVTM and CDR2 is ANQGSEA. The J segment lost 0 bases and the V segment lost 7 bases, leaving 6 bases of the junction unmatched. Written as DNA, the CDR3 is TGCAGCGCCGCTTGGACAGGCTCCTACGAGCAGTACTTC. Protein sequence: CSAAWTGSYEQYF.

V and J are TRBV28 and TRBJ1-1, with TRBD1 matching over 9 bases. The CDR3 totals 14 residues. The ends lost 5 bases at V and 7 bases at J; junction bases unmatched: 8. Germline lookup yields CDR1 MDHEN and CDR2 SYDVKM. CDR3 sequence: CASSPTGGQFEAFF. Written as DNA, the CDR3 is TGTGCCAGCAGTCCGACAGGGGGTCAATTTGAAGCTTTCTTT. The whole variable domain, remainder taken from reference TRBV28 and TRBJ1-1, is DVKVTQSSRYLVKRTGEKVFLECVQDMDHENMFWYRQDPGLGLRLIYFSYDVKMKEKGDIPEGYSVSREKKERFSLILESASTNQTSMYLCASSPTGGQFEAFFGQGTRLTVV.

The chain joins TRBV7-2 to TRBJ1-1; D may be TRBD1 (5 bases). The CDR3 runs to 17 residues. CDR1 is SGHTA and CDR2 is FQGNSA in the germline V gene. Trimming shortened V by 0 bases and J by 1 base, and 15 bases separated the two germline ends. The CDR3 coding sequence is TGTGCCAGCAGCTTAGCGCTAACGGGTACAGGGAACACTGAAGCTTTCTTT. Its translation: CASSLALTGTGNTEAFF.

The CDR3 protein is CASSLYYGQAQETQYF. In DNA, the CDR3 is TGTGCCAGCAGCCTATACTACGGACAGGCTCAAGAGACCCAGTACTTC. V is TRBV7-9 and J is TRBJ2-5; TRBD1 aligns across 7 bases. J was trimmed by 2 bases and V by 5 bases; bases with no gene match: 11. This CDR3 has 16 residues. Per the germline V gene, CDR1 is SEHNR and CDR2 is FQNEAQ (reference sequence).

V gene TRBV21-1 combines with J gene TRBJ2-7; the table assigns TRBD2, which was not confirmed against the DNA. TRBV21-1 is a recognized pseudogene. CDR3 length equals 17 residues. CDR3 protein: CASSKFGDPGRSNEQYF. Here the CDR3 DNA reads TGTGCCAGCAGCAAATTCGGGGACCCCGGGAGGTCAAACGAGCAGTACTTC.

Only a few counts were recorded for this clone. This same CDR3 is encoded by further DNA sequences in the sample. V and J are TRBV6-5 and TRBJ1-1; D possibly corresponds to TRBD1 (6 bases). Germline values: CDR1 MNHEY, CDR2 SVGAGI. The length of the CDR3 is 13 residues. V was cut by 0 bases and J by 5 bases, with 7 bases left in between. The CDR3 DNA follows: TGTGCCAGCAGTTACTCAGGGGGTACTGAAGCTTTCTTT. It specifies CASSYSGGTEAFF.

The chain carries TRBV5-1 and TRBJ2-5; TRBD1 agrees at 7 bases. This CDR3 has 14 amino acids. Germline loops: CDR1 SGHRS, CDR2 YFSETQ. The junction had 3 bases not matched to a gene; V was cut back by 3 bases and J by 1 base. The CDR3 region is CASSSTGVQETQYF. CDR3 sequence (DNA): TGCGCCAGCAGCTCTACAGGGGTCCAAGAGACCCAGTACTTC.

This chain connects TRBV28 to TRBJ2-2, with 7 nucleotides matching TRBD1. This CDR3 is 16 amino acids long. Germline V CDR1 and CDR2: MDHEN, SYDVKM. V lost 4 bases and J lost 2; bases outside the gene matches: 7. CDR3 nucleotides: TGTGCCAGCAGTTCTCCGGGACAGAGAAACACCGGGGAGCTGTTTTTT. It yields the protein CASSSPGQRNTGELFF.

The chain carries TRBV11-1 and TRBJ2-5, with D perhaps matching TRBD1 (6 bases). Germline V gene data show CDR1 as SGHAT and CDR2 as FQDESV (reference sequence). Trimming shortened V by 5 bases and J by 5 bases, and 15 bases separated the two germline ends. The length of the CDR3 is 14 residues. The chain's CDR3 is CASSKGEGRETQYF. CDR3 bases: TGTGCCAGCAGCAAGGGGGAAGGTCGGGAGACCCAGTACTTC.

V usage is TRBV27 and J usage is TRBJ1-1; D is ambiguous. Germline loops: CDR1 MNHEY, CDR2 SMNVEV (reference sequence). Trimming removed 0 bases at V and 4 bases at J, with 18 bases between. This CDR3 is built from 17 residues. The CDR3: CASSLSSHSPFSTEAFF. CDR3 coding DNA: TGTGCCAGCAGTTTATCGTCCCATTCTCCCTTTAGCACTGAAGCTTTCTTT.

In this sample, this clone turned up once. The V and J genes are TRBV9 and TRBJ1-1, with D possibly being TRBD1 (6 bases). Deletions cut 3 bases from V and 6 bases from J, with 12 bases between. Germline-derived CDR1 and CDR2 are SGDLS and YYNGEE. The CDR3 covers 13 residues. The CDR3 DNA reads TGTGCCAGCAGCGCTAGAGGGGGGGCTGAAGCTTTCTTT. It codes for CASSARGGAEAFF.

The chain recombines TRBV6-5 with TRBJ2-1; 9 bases match TRBD2. CDR1 MNHEY and CDR2 SVGAGI come from the germline V gene. This CDR3 spans 15 amino acids. The V and J ends lost 8 bases and 4 bases, in that order; junction bases with no gene match: 9. Here the CDR3 reads CASARGLANYNEQFF. Written as DNA, the CDR3 is TGTGCCAGCGCCAGGGGACTAGCCAATTACAATGAGCAGTTCTTC.

The chain joins TRBV5-1 to TRBJ2-7; D possibly corresponds to TRBD1 (6 bases). The CDR3 contains 13 residues. Trimming took off 5 bases at V and 5 bases at J, with 14 bases between the two ends. Germline CDR1 and CDR2: SGHRS and YFSETQ. As DNA, the CDR3 is TGCGCCAGCAGGACAGGACCATCAGACGAGCAGTACTTC. As protein: CASRTGPSDEQYF.

J is TRBJ2-7 and V is TRBV7-9; the D gene is possibly TRBD2 (6 bases). CDR3 size: 16 residues. The germline V gene has CDR1 SEHNR and CDR2 FQNEAQ (reference sequence). V lost 5 bases and J lost 0, with 17 bases in between. Here the CDR3 DNA reads TGTGCCAGCAGCCGCCAAACGGGGGTGAGCTCCTACGAGCAGTACTTC. It encodes CASSRQTGVSSYEQYF. The entire variable domain, with the rest obtained from reference TRBV7-9 and TRBJ2-7, is as follows: DTGVSQNPRHKITKRGQNVTFRCDPISEHNRLYWYRQTLGQGPEFLTYFQNEAQLEKSRLLSDRFSAERPKGSFSTLEIQRTEQGDSAMYLCASSRQTGVSSYEQYFGPGTRLTVT.

This clone occurred once. V and J are TRBV4-3 and TRBJ2-1; 7 bases line up with TRBD2. V dropped 1 base and J dropped 4; count of bases not matched to a gene: 7. This CDR3 comprises 16 residues. Germline lookup yields CDR1 LGHNA and CDR2 YSLEER. This chain's CDR3 is CASSQGSPGLYNEQFF. CDR3 DNA: TGCGCCAGCAGCCAAGGGTCACCGGGACTATACAATGAGCAGTTCTTC.

The V gene is TRBV25-1, the J gene TRBJ1-1, with D possibly matching TRBD1 (5 bases). V gave up 2 bases and J gave up 4 bases, with 14 bases separating them. Germline CDR1 and CDR2: MGHDK and SYGVNS. CDR3 length equals 15 residues. DNA for the CDR3: TGTGCCAGCAGTGAACTCGGAGGGGCTGGCACTGAAGCTTTCTTT. Protein sequence: CASSELGGAGTEAFF. Combining the CDR3 with reference TRBV25-1 and TRBJ1-1 gives the whole variable domain EADIYQTPRYLVIGTGKKITLECSQTMGHDKMYWYQQDPGMELHLIHYSYGVNSTEKGDLSSESTVSRIRTEHFPLTLESARPSHTSQYLCASSELGGAGTEAFFGQGTRLTVV.